These 9 T cell receptor beta chains came from one sample sequenced in a study of T-cell memory formation after mild COVID-19. TCRdb itself ran the 5' RACE reads through MiXCR, one entry per CDR3 protein. The table lists roughly 400,000 distinct CDR3 sequences, 15% to 20% of them singletons. Sequencing input: PBMCs or a T cell subset sorted from them (not recorded which). The receptors were gathered from a man aged 18 to 29 who had mild COVID-19 (a few samples of this study predate the infection). Cell type and time point are not known.

This clonotype was seen a few times. V is TRBV12-3 or TRBV12-4 and J is TRBJ2-1, with D perhaps being TRBD1 or TRBD2 (7 bases each). The CDR3 contains 15 residues. The germline V and J ends were trimmed by 2 bases and 7 bases, with 15 bases remaining between them. CDR3 sequence reads: CASSLRRGGRNEQFF. The CDR3 DNA reads TGTGCCAGCAGTTTACGCAGGGGGGGCCGTAATGAGCAGTTCTTC.

The chain combines TRBV7-6 with TRBJ2-1, with 10 bases identical to TRBD2. CDR3 length equals 18 residues. Trimming removed 1 base from V and 3 bases from J; junction bases left unmatched: 9. CDR1 and CDR2 (germline): SGHVS, FNYEAQ. CDR3 bases: TGTGCCAGCAGCTTAGAGAGCGCTAGCGGGGGATTCTACAATGAGCAGTTCTTC. Residues: CASSLESASGGFYNEQFF.

This chain joins TRBV20-1 and TRBJ2-3; 8 nucleotides match TRBD2. With 7 bases clipped from V and 1 base from J, the junction kept 4 bases outside the gene matches. The CDR3 totals 13 residues. From germline, CDR1 is DFQATT and CDR2 SNEGSKA (reference sequence). CDR3 sequence reads: CSVTGGRTDTQYF. CDR3 nucleotides: TGCAGTGTTACGGGGGGGCGCACAGATACGCAGTATTTT.

The chain employs TRBV10-3 and TRBJ2-2; 7 bases map to TRBD1. The CDR3 covers 15 residues. The junction had 3 bases not matched to a gene; V was cut back by 3 bases and J by 2 bases. In germline, CDR1 is ENHRY, CDR2 SYGVKD. The CDR3 sequence: CAISENRGNTGELFF. Written as DNA, the CDR3 is TGTGCCATCAGTGAAAACAGGGGAAACACCGGGGAGCTGTTTTTT.

The V gene is TRBV29-1, the J gene TRBJ2-7, with D possibly being TRBD1 (6 bases). The V end lost 5 bases, the J end lost 6 bases, and 14 bases lay between the germline ends. Germline V gene sequence: CDR1 SQVTM, CDR2 ANQGSEA. The CDR3 is made up of 12 amino acids. Written as DNA, the CDR3 is TGCAGCGTTCTCGGGGACATTTCCGAGCAGTACTTC. It translates to CSVLGDISEQYF.

This rearrangement joins TRBV4-3 to TRBJ2-7; possible D gene TRBD1, 6 bases. Per germline, CDR1 LGHNA and CDR2 YSLEER. The CDR3 length is 15 residues. Trimming removed 4 bases at V and 1 base at J, with 14 bases between. This chain's CDR3 is CASSPHLGASYEQYF. The CDR3 nucleotides are TGCGCCAGCAGCCCTCACCTGGGGGCTTCCTACGAGCAGTACTTC.

The chain carries TRBV12-3 or TRBV12-4 and TRBJ2-7; the match to TRBD2 covers 10 bases. CDR3 length equals 14 residues. The junction had 6 bases not matched to a gene; V was cut back by 5 bases and J by 5 bases. As DNA, the CDR3 is TGTGCCAGCAGTCCCGGGACTAGCGCCCACGAGCAGTACGTC. It codes for CASSPGTSAHEQYV.

The chain combines TRBV4-1 with TRBJ1-1; D gene unclear. The CDR3 sequence is 14 residues long. The germline V gene has CDR1 MGHRA and CDR2 YSYEKL. The V gene lost 2 bases and the J gene lost 3 bases, with 10 bases spanning the gap. The CDR3 loop is CASSQRAADTEAFF. The DNA for the CDR3 is TGCGCCAGCAGCCAACGCGCGGCGGACACTGAAGCTTTCTTT.

The CDR3 region is CASSLLAVYNEQFF. The CDR3 DNA reads TGTGCCAGCAGCTTACTAGCGGTCTACAATGAGCAGTTCTTC. V gene TRBV7-9 combines with J gene TRBJ2-1, with 7 bases fitting TRBD2. CDR3 length: 14 residues. The germline CDR1 and CDR2 sequences are SEHNR and FQNEAQ (reference sequence). After removal of 2 bases from V and 3 bases from J, the junction contained 1 base not matched to a gene.